This T cell receptor (beta chain) stems from a study of beta chain features in type 1 diabetes. The CDR3 totals 12 residues. CDR1 and CDR2 from the germline V gene are GTSNPN and SVGIG (reference sequence). Between the trimmed V and J ends, which lost 0 bases and 8 bases, there was a span of 10 bases. Study results and caveats: In all four CD4+ subsets, TCRB CDR3 length was significantly, moderately reduced in type 1 diabetes.

On this clone: The antigen remains undetermined.

Investigators reverse transcribed all isolated RNA, so they sequenced expressed TCRB transcripts. The assay was immunoSEQ multiplex PCR, and TCRdb's table has in-frame clones only and misses some. Among hundreds of thousands of clones listed, 13% were seen once. This TCR was recovered from a man younger than 30 with type 1 diabetes. The sample was naive CD4+ T cells from blood. V gene TRBV30 combines with J gene TRBJ1-2; D remains ambiguous. The CDR3 loop is CAWSVLGFGYTF. CDR3 nucleotide sequence: TGTGCCTGGAGTGTACTCGGTTTCGGCTACACCTTC.